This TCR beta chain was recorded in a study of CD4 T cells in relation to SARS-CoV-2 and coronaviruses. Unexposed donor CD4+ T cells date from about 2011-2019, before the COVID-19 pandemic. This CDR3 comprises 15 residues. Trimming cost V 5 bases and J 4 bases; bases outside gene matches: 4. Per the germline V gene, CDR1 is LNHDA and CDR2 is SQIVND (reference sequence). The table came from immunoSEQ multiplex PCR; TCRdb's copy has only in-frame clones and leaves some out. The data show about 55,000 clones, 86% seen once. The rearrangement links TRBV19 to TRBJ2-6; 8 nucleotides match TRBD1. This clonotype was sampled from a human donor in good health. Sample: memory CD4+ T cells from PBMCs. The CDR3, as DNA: TGTGCCAGTAGTCCGGACAGGGCCGGGGCCAACGTCCTGACTTTC. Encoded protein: CASSPDRAGANVLTF.